The entry below describes one TCR beta chain. Its specific antigen is unknown. The missing CDR3 end, 3 residues past where the read stops, is filled in from the germline J gene. This entry is derived from a study of T cell clonality in common variable immunodeficiency (dated by TCRdb to between 2014 and 2017). For sequencing, equivalent amounts of genomic DNA were input from CVID and control samples. For every sample, a 60 bp segment covering the rearranged TCRbeta CDR3 region was amplified and then sequenced. TCRbeta amplification used the immunoSEQ assay, a bias-corrected multiplex PCR with high-throughput sequencing. In the source study's methods: Every unique nucleotide sequence counted as a clone and was annotated with V, D and J genes, copy number and frequency. Sequences were labeled productive if in frame, and non-productive if out of frame or containing stop codons. As previously described, clonality was computed from Shannon's entropy. The predicted amino acid sequences of productive clones were used to derive mean CDR3 Kyte-Doolittle hydropathy. Scaled V gene usage was hierarchically clustered using Manhattan distance and complete linkage with the R hclust function. To assess clone sharing by CDR3 amino acid sequence, 12 repertoires per group were resampled over 100 rounds. The repertoires were searched for 70 published EBV-specific TCRbeta sequences and roughly 250 published CMV-specific TCRbeta sequences. A couple of CVID samples that yielded fewer than 10,000 sequences were excluded from the analysis, so approximately 40 CVID repertoires were retained. The immuneACCESS repertoire file appears here via TCRdb, limited to in-frame rearrangements. These files lack a portion of the clones; in checked studies, under half of the deficit traces to unresolved V genes, and the cause of the others is not known. Clonal size and the V and J genes are those of that table, whereas D and trimming came from the DNA. The table puts approximately 40,000 clones in this sample, none counted just once. The top ten clonotypes cover approximately 9.8% of the sample.

Both CVID patients and healthy controls were predominantly of Caucasian heritage. Heparinized peripheral whole blood samples of about 5 to 8 ml were collected from each donor. Genomic DNA from adults with common variable immune deficiency (CVID) and from healthy adult controls was the source for sequencing TCRbeta CDR3 repertoires. The control group comprised about 22 healthy adult volunteers, about twelve female and roughly ten male, aged about 20 to 70 years with a mean age of around 32. Diluted blood was density-centrifuged over Hypaque 1077 or Ficoll-Paque to isolate peripheral blood mononuclear cells. Unsorted mononuclear cells served as the source of genomic DNA, which was extracted either by Qiagen column purification or by a centrifugation-based method. Findings and caveats that apply to the study as a whole: CVID TCRbeta sequences reportedly showed fewer deletions and N-nucleotide insertions and lacked highly modified clones with 13 or more V deletions. Correlations between repertoire features and clinical complications were limited by patient heterogeneity within the CVID cohort. Even though DNA input was equal, the average per sample came to 82,000 or so unique sequences for controls compared with roughly 30,000 for CVID samples. The authors noted that sequencing repertoires of T cell subpopulations would be needed to clarify what caused the increased clonality in CVID. CVID subjects shared fewer TCRbeta clones with each other than healthy controls did (p < 0.0001). Compared with healthy controls, CVID subjects showed increased TCRbeta clonality (t-test p = 0.018), a feature most characteristic of about a third of subjects.

CDR3 length: 15 amino acids, cysteine to phenylalanine. Sequencing covers 36 bases of the CDR3, shown here with the frame starting at base 1. Taken from the germline V gene (reference sequence), the CDR1 and CDR2 loops are SGHNT and YYREEE. Ends trimmed: V by 4 bases, J by 7 bases; bases unmatched to a gene: 5. This sequence originates from a person aged 18-69 years in good health. The sequenced sample was peripheral blood mononuclear cells. The chain is encoded by TRBV5-4 joined to TRBJ2-1, with TRBD2 matching 13 junction bases. The CDR3 protein sequence reads: CASSRTSGRSNEQFF. The CDR3 bases that were read are TGTGCCAGCAGCCGGACTAGCGGGAGAAGTAATGAG.